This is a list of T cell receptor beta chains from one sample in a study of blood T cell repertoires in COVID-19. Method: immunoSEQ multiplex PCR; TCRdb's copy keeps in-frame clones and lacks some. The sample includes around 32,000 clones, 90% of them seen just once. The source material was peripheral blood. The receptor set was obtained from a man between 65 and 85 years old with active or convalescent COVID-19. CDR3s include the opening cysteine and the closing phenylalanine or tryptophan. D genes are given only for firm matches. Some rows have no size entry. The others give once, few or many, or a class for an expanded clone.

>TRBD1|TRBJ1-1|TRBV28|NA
TGTGCCAGCACCGCTGAGACAGGGGACGGGGATGAAGCTTTCTTT
CASTAETGDGDEAFF
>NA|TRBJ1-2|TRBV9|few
TGTGCCAGCAGCGTAGCTAAACAGAACTATGGCTACACCTTC
CASSVAKQNYGYTF
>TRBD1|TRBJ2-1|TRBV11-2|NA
TGTGCCAGCAGCTTTGACAGGGCCTCCTACAATGAGCAGTTCTTC
CASSFDRASYNEQFF
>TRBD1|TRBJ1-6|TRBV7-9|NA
TGTGCCAGCAGCCTGACAGGGAGTAATTCACCCCTCCACTTT
CASSLTGSNSPLHF
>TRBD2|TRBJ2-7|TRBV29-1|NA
TGCAGCGCGGGACTAGCGGGGGGAACAGGGGAGCAGTACTTC
CSAGLAGGTGEQYF
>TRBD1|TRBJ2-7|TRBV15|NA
TGTGCCACCAGCCCCGGGACAGGGAGAGAGCAGTACTTC
CATSPGTGREQYF
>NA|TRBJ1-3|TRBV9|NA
TGTGCCAGCAGCGCGAGGGACTCAGGAAACACCATATATTTT
CASSARDSGNTIYF
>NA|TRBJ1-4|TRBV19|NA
TGTGCCAGTAGTGCGACAGGTTCAACTAATGAAAAACTGTTTTTT
CASSATGSTNEKLFF
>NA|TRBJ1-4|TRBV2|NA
TGTGCCAGCACAAGGGAAGGGGCAACTAATGAAAAACTGTTTTTT
CASTREGATNEKLFF
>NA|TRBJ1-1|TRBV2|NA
TGTGCCAGCAGTGGAGGGAACACTGAAGCTTTCTTT
CASSGGNTEAFF
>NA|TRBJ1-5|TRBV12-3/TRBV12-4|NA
TGTGCCAGCAGTACCGCAGGTCAGCCCCAGCATTTT
CASSTAGQPQHF
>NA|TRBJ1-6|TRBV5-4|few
TGTGCCAGCAGCCGCGAGGAAGGAAATTCACCCCTCCACTTT
CASSREEGNSPLHF
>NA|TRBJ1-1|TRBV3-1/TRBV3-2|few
TGTGCCAGCAGCCAAGGACAGTTCATGAACACTGAAGCTTTCTTT
CASSQGQFMNTEAFF
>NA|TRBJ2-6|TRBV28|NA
TGTGCCAGCAGTTTGGGCAGGGCGAGGGCCAACGTCCTGACTTTC
CASSLGRARANVLTF
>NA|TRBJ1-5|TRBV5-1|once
TGCGCCAGCAGCTTGGACGGCGGGGCCCAGCCCCAGCATTTT
CASSLDGGAQPQHF
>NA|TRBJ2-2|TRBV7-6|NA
TGTGCCAGCAGCAACCTCTATGATGGCACCGGGGAGCTGTTTTTT
CASSNLYDGTGELFF
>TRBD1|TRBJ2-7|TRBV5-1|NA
TGCGCCAGCAGCAAGACAGGGGGCGGTTACGAGCAGTACTTC
CASSKTGGGYEQYF
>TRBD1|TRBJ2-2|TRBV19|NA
TGTGCCAGTAACCTACAGGGGATTGCCGGGGAGCTGTTTTTT
CASNLQGIAGELFF
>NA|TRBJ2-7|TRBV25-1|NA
TGTGCCAGCAGTGAGGCAGGAATAGGCGAGCAGTACTTC
CASSEAGIGEQYF
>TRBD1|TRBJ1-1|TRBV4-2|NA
TGTGCCAGCAGCCAACCCGACAGGGGGCATACTGAAGCTTTCTTT
CASSQPDRGHTEAFF
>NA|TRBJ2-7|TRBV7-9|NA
TGTGCCAGCAGCTTCGTCGACACCTCGTTGTACTTC
CASSFVDTSLYF
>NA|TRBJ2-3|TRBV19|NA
TGTGCCAGTAGTATAGAGAGGATGCCCACAGATACGCAGTATTTT
CASSIERMPTDTQYF
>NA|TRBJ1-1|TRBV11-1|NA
TGTGCCAGCAGCCCTCAGGTAGTTGAAGCTTTCTTT
CASSPQVVEAFF
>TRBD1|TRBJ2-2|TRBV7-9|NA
TGTGCCAGCAGCTTATCCGGGACAGGGAACACCGGGGAGCTGTTTTTT
CASSLSGTGNTGELFF
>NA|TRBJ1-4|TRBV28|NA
TGTGCCAGCAGCCCCTATCGGGGTCAAATGAGAAAACTGTTTTTT
CASSPYRGQMRKLFF
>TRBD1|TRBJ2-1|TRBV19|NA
TGTGCCAGTAGTATTGGGACAGGGGGCTCCTACAATGAGCAGTTCTTC
CASSIGTGGSYNEQFF
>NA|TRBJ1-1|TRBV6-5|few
TGTGCCAGCAGCCGGACAGTACTAAACACTGAAGCTTTCTTT
CASSRTVLNTEAFF
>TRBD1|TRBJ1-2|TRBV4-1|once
TGCGCCAGCAGCCAAGAACAGGACAGGGCTTATGGCTACACCTTC
CASSQEQDRAYGYTF
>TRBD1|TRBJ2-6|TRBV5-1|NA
TGCGCCAGCCGAAAAGGGGACAGGGGAGTCTCTGGGGCCAACGTCCTGACTTTC
CASRKGDRGVSGANVLTF
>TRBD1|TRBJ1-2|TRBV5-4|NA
TGTGCCAGCAGCTTGGTAGGCAGGGGGCAAGGCTACACCTTC
CASSLVGRGQGYTF
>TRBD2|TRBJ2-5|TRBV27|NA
TGTGCCAGCAGTCCCACTAGCGGGAGCGGATCTGAGACCCAGTACTTC
CASSPTSGSGSETQYF
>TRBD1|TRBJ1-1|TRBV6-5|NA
TGTGCCAGCAGGGCGGGGACAGATAACACTGAAGCTTTCTTT
CASRAGTDNTEAFF
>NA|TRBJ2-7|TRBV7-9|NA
TGTGCCAGCAGCCTCCTGGGCACCTACGAGCAGTACTTC
CASSLLGTYEQYF
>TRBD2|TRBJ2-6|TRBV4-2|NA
TGTGCCAGCAAACTAGCGGGAGGTTCTGGGGCCAACGTCCTGACTTTC
CASKLAGGSGANVLTF
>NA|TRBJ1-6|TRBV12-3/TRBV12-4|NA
TGTGCCAGCAGTAACCTGGGCTATTCACCCCTCCACTTT
CASSNLGYSPLHF
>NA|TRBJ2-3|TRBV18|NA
TGTGCCAGCTCCTTGGAGGATGGTACGCAGTATTTT
CASSLEDGTQYF
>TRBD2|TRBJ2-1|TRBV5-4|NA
TGTGCCAGCAGCTTGTGGGGGAATAGCGGGAGATATGGCAATGAGCAGTTCTTC
CASSLWGNSGRYGNEQFF
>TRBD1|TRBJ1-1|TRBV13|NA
TGTGCCAGCAGCCCTTCGGCCCAGGGGGTGGCTTTCTTT
CASSPSAQGVAFF
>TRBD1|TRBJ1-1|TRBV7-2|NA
TGTGCCAGCAGCTTAACGACAGGGGGAAGGACTGAAGCTTTCTTT
CASSLTTGGRTEAFF
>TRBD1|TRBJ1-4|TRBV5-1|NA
TGCGCCAGCCAGACAGGGTCTTTTGGAACTAATGAAAAACTGTTTTTT
CASQTGSFGTNEKLFF
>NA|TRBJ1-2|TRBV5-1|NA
TGCGCCAGCAGCTTGGAAACGGGAGGGGGCTATGGCTACACCTTC
CASSLETGGGYGYTF
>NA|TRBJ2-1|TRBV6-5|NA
TGTGCCAGCCAACGACTGGCGAGCTCCTACAATGAGCAGTTCTTC
CASQRLASSYNEQFF